This TCR beta chain is drawn from a study of blood T cell repertoires in COVID-19 (TCRdb year 2020). In the study overall: Samples from collaborators originated in the United States, Italy and Spain and spanned both the acute and convalescent phases of COVID-19. The material from the prospective study consisted of cDNA or gDNA derived from T cells, B-cell-depleted T cells, or PBMCs. The samples were drawn from the first 160 participants of the ongoing ImmuneRACE study and from 950 to 1,500 subjects provided by 6 global collaborators. Where available, HLA class I and class II types were taken from metadata supplied by the sample provider and were not determined by assay-based typing. Subjects who had been exposed to COVID-19, were actively infected with it, or had recovered from it provided the deeply sampled blood TCRbeta repertoires that made up the dataset. A de-identified subject ID, COVID-19 status, age in years and sex were almost always included in the sample metadata. The repertoires were made available in a free public database intended to serve as a resource for research on the immune response to SARS-CoV-2. Study-wide conclusions, independent of this receptor: How much clinical and demographic metadata was included differed by source and by participant, and the metadata was provided uncurated.

The germline V gene yields MNHEY for CDR1 and SVGAGI for CDR2. The germline ends are 14 bases apart after V is trimmed by 6 bases and J by 0 bases. The CDR3 has 15 amino acids, counting the end cysteine and phenylalanine. The only DNA kept is the CDR3, 45 bases in frame from the first base. The immunoSEQ Assay, a bias-controlled multiplex PCR, was used to amplify TCRbeta CDR3 regions from genomic DNA. The study's own analysis went as follows. The number of nucleated cells in each sample was estimated from the amplification of reference gene primers within the assay. To quantify the absolute abundance of each unique TCRbeta CDR3 rearrangement, sequence reads were collapsed and filtered. For each sample, productive Simpson clonality was calculated as the square root of Simpson's diversity index over productive rearrangements. TCRdb limited this immuneACCESS table to in-frame rearrangements with V and J called. A share of clones is missing; checked studies link under half to unresolved V genes, and the rest is unexplained. That table is the source of V, J and clone size, and D and trimming were worked out from the DNA. Within this sample are about 200,000 clones, with about nine tenths of them counted one time only. The ten largest clones add up to about 5% of the sample.

As concerns this clone: Its antigen is not yet known. No base qualities exist here, and no much larger clone lies one base off it.

Collaborating institutions collected whole blood in K2EDTA tubes following their own protocols. For TCRbeta analysis, collaborators shipped samples in one of three forms: frozen whole blood, isolated PBMCs, or DNA extracted from either of those sample types. The sequenced sample was peripheral blood. The clonotype originates from a woman aged 40 to 50 with acute or convalescent COVID-19. The sequence joins TRBV6-5 to TRBJ1-1, with no reliable assignment of the D segment. The CDR3 region has the sequence CASSPVAGMNTEAFF. DNA sequence: TGTGCCAGCAGCCCCGTTGCGGGCATGAACACTGAAGCTTTCTTT.